These T cell receptor beta chains were read from a single sample in a study of T cells after yellow fever vaccination. TCRdb fed the 5' RACE reads into MiXCR, producing one record per CDR3 protein. The sample holds 150,000 to 200,000 distinct CDR3 sequences, around 10% seen once. Sequences were derived from CD8+ T cells sorted from PBMCs, sampled 15 days after the yellow fever booster vaccination. The receptors derive from a man younger than 35 who received the YFV17D yellow fever vaccine. The CDR3 runs from the conserved cysteine through the conserved F or W. A D gene is named only where the DNA matches it firmly. Some rows have no size entry. The others give once, few or many, or a class for an expanded clone.

clone size	V gene	D gene	J gene	CDR3 DNA	CDR3 protein
-	TRBV13	-	TRBJ2-7	TGTGCCAGCAGCCGGGGCCGGGGCAATTACGAGCAGTACTTC	CASSRGRGNYEQYF
many	TRBV9	-	TRBJ2-1	TGTGCCAGCAGCGTAGTGGGGGGCAGGGGCAATGAGCAGTTCTTC	CASSVVGGRGNEQFF
-	TRBV10-2	-	TRBJ2-2	TGCGCCAGCAGTGAGGCGCGGGGAACCGGGGAGCTGTTTTTT	CASSEARGTGELFF
many	TRBV7-9	-	TRBJ2-3	TGTGCCAGCAGCTTAGGGCGTATGCGGGGAACGGATACGCAGTATTTT	CASSLGRMRGTDTQYF
-	TRBV6-6	-	TRBJ1-5	TGTGCCAGCAGTTACAAGGGGGGGTCGGACTGGGCATATAGCAATCAGCCCCAGCATTTT	CASSYKGGSDWAYSNQPQHF
few	TRBV29-1	-	TRBJ2-1	TGCAGCGTTGAATTTCGACGGCCCTACAATGAGCAGTTCTTC	CSVEFRRPYNEQFF
few	TRBV6-6	TRBD1	TRBJ1-1	TGTGCCAGCAGTTACTCAATGCCAGGACAGGGCACTGAAGCTTTCTTT	CASSYSMPGQGTEAFF
-	TRBV5-6	-	TRBJ2-3	TGTGCCAGCAGCTTGGCCAAGGCTAGCAGAACCGGTACGCAGTATTTT	CASSLAKASRTGTQYF
many	TRBV27	-	TRBJ2-7	TGTGCCAGCAGTTACAGGAGCTCCTACGAGCAGTACTTC	CASSYRSSYEQYF
many	TRBV4-1	-	TRBJ2-5	TGCGCCAGCAGCCCTCTGCCGGGGAGGGAGACCCAGTACTTC	CASSPLPGRETQYF
many	TRBV7-7	TRBD1	TRBJ2-2	TGTGCCAGCAGCTTCGGGACAGGGGACACCGGGGAGCTGTTTTTT	CASSFGTGDTGELFF
-	TRBV24-1	TRBD1	TRBJ2-5	TGTGCCACCAGTGACTGGGGACAGGGGGCACGTGAGACCCAGTACTTC	CATSDWGQGARETQYF
-	TRBV5-6	-	TRBJ2-5	TGTGCCAGCAGCCATGGGGGACTTCAAGAGACCCAGTACTTC	CASSHGGLQETQYF
-	TRBV19	TRBD1	TRBJ2-7	TGTGCCAGTAGTCTCGGACCACCCGGGACAGGGAGCTACGAGCAGTACTTC	CASSLGPPGTGSYEQYF
-	TRBV5-1	-	TRBJ1-1	TGCGCCAGCAGCTTGCAGGTGCGTAACACTGAAGCTTTCTTT	CASSLQVRNTEAFF
few	TRBV7-9	-	TRBJ2-5	TGTGCCAGCAGCTTAGAGGGACATTCCCAAGAGACCCAGTACTTC	CASSLEGHSQETQYF
-	TRBV6-5	-	TRBJ1-1	TGTGCCAGCAGTTACGGCGAGACGAACACTGAAGCTTTCTTT	CASSYGETNTEAFF
few	TRBV12-3/TRBV12-4	TRBD2	TRBJ2-4	TGTGCCAGCACCACCTTGGGAGGGATGAGGGAGGGAGCCAAAAACATTCAGTACTTC	CASTTLGGMREGAKNIQYF
few	TRBV5-5	TRBD2	TRBJ2-1	TGTGCCAGCAGCTTGGCCATCTCGCGGGGGAACAATGAGCAGTTCTTC	CASSLAISRGNNEQFF
few	TRBV6-2/TRBV6-3	-	TRBJ2-7	TGTGCCAGCAGTTGGGACCCCTCCTACGAGCAGTACTTC	CASSWDPSYEQYF
few	TRBV18	-	TRBJ1-1	TGTGCCAGCTCACCGAACTTCCCGAACACTGAAGCTTTCTTT	CASSPNFPNTEAFF
many	TRBV4-3	-	TRBJ2-7	TGCGCCAGCAGCCAAGAACAGGGTTCATACGAGCAGTACTTC	CASSQEQGSYEQYF
-	TRBV12-3/TRBV12-4	TRBD1	TRBJ2-1	TGTGCCAGCAGTGCGAAGGGACAGGGGTTAACTGAGCAGTTCTTC	CASSAKGQGLTEQFF
few	TRBV9	TRBD1	TRBJ1-2	TGTGCCAGCAGCATTGACAGGGAACCTTCTGGCTACACCTTC	CASSIDREPSGYTF
-	TRBV7-2	-	TRBJ2-5	TGTGCCAGCAGCTTAATACCCGGGGGTGTGGGGGAGACCCAGTACTTC	CASSLIPGGVGETQYF
-	TRBV12-3/TRBV12-4	-	TRBJ2-5	TGTGCCAGCAGTTTAGCTGAGGGGACCCAGTACTTC	CASSLAEGTQYF
few	TRBV29-1	-	TRBJ2-5	TGCAGCGCCGAGGCTGGGCCACAAGAGACCCAGTACTTC	CSAEAGPQETQYF
few	TRBV4-1	TRBD1	TRBJ2-5	TGCGCCAGCAGCCCCCCGGGACAGCAAGAGACCCAGTACTTC	CASSPPGQQETQYF
few	TRBV27	-	TRBJ2-4	TGTGCCAGCCGCCTGGACCCGCTAGCCAAAAACATTCAGTACTTC	CASRLDPLAKNIQYF
few	TRBV5-6	-	TRBJ1-4	TGTGCCAGCAGCTTAAGGTCGGCGTGGCTGGAAAAACTGTTTTTT	CASSLRSAWLEKLFF
-	TRBV6-2/TRBV6-3	-	TRBJ2-4	TGTGCCAGCAGTTACCGGGACCTGGGGTACTTAGCCAAAAACATTCAGTACTTC	CASSYRDLGYLAKNIQYF
-	TRBV5-1	-	TRBJ1-1	TGCGCCAGCAGCTTGGTCTCAACCAACACTGAAGCTTTCTTT	CASSLVSTNTEAFF
-	TRBV9	-	TRBJ2-3	TGTGCCAGCAGCTCCTCGGGGGACTCTGGGGATACGCAGTATTTT	CASSSSGDSGDTQYF
-	TRBV6-2/TRBV6-3	-	TRBJ1-1	TGTGCCAGCACCCTTTCTTTGGATATGGGGACTGAAGCTTTCTTT	CASTLSLDMGTEAFF
-	TRBV6-5	-	TRBJ2-2	TGTGCCAGCAGTTACTCAGGGGACGCCGGGGAGCTGTTTTTT	CASSYSGDAGELFF
-	TRBV7-2	-	TRBJ2-3	TGTGCCAGCAGCTCCCTAATTAGCACAGATACGCAGTATTTT	CASSSLISTDTQYF
few	TRBV7-9	-	TRBJ2-2	TGTGCCAGCAGCTTAACCCACACAGGCACCGGGGAGCTGTTTTTT	CASSLTHTGTGELFF
few	TRBV7-9	-	TRBJ1-1	TGTGCCAGCAGGACAGGAGGGGGGAGTATCACTGAAGCTTTCTTT	CASRTGGGSITEAFF
-	TRBV5-6	TRBD1	TRBJ2-7	TGTGCCAGCAGCTTGTTTCAGGGGGCTTACGAGCAGTACTTC	CASSLFQGAYEQYF
-	TRBV12-3/TRBV12-4	-	TRBJ2-7	TGTGCCAGCACAGAACAGCCGACACTCTACGAGCAGTACTTC	CASTEQPTLYEQYF
-	TRBV14	-	TRBJ1-2	TGTGCCAGCAGCCAAGTGGGGTCAAACTATGGCTACACCTTC	CASSQVGSNYGYTF
-	TRBV7-2	-	TRBJ2-7	TGTGCCAGCAGCTTAGTCGGGGAATCCTACGAGCAGTACTTC	CASSLVGESYEQYF
few	TRBV4-2	TRBD1	TRBJ1-6	TGTGCCAGCAGCCAAGAGGGACAGGGGTATAATTCACCCCTCCACTTT	CASSQEGQGYNSPLHF
-	TRBV20-1	TRBD1	TRBJ1-1	TGCAGTGCTAGGGACAGGCACTATGAAGCTTTCTTT	CSARDRHYEAFF